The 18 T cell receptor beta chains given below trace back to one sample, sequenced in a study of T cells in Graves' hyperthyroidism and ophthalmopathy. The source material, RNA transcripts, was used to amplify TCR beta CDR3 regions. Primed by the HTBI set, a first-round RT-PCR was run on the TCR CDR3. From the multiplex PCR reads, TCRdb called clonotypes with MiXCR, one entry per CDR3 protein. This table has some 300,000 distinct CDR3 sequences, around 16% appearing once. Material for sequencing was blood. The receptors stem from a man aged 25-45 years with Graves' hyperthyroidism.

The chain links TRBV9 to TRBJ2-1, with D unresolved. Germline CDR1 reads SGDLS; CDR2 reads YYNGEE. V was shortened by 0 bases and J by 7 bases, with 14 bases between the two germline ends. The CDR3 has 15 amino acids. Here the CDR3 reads CASSVGRSLGNEQFF. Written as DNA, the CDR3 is TGTGCCAGCAGCGTAGGTAGGAGTTTGGGAAATGAGCAGTTCTTC.

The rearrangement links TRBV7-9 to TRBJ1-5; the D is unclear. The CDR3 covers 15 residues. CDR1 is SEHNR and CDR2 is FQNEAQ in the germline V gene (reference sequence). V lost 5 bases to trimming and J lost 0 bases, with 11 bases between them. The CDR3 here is CASSPDFDSNQPQHF. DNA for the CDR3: TGTGCCAGCAGCCCAGACTTTGATAGCAATCAGCCCCAGCATTTT.

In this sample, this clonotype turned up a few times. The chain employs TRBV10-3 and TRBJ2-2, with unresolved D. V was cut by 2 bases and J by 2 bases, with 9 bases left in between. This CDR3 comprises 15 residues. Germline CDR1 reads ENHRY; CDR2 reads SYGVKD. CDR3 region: CAISEQVGNTGELFF. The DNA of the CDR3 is TGTGCCATCAGTGAGCAGGTTGGAAACACCGGGGAGCTGTTTTTT.

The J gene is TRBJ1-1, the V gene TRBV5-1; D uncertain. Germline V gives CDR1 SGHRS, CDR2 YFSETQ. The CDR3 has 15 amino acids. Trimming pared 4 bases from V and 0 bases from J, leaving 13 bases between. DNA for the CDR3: TGCGCCAGCAGCCGATCAGCTACCATGAACACTGAAGCTTTCTTT. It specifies CASSRSATMNTEAFF. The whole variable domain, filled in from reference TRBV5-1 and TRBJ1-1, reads KAGVTQTPRYLIKTRGQQVTLSCSPISGHRSVSWYQQTPGQGLQFLFEYFSETQRNKGNFPGRFSGRQFSNSRSEMNVSTLELGDSALYLCASSRSATMNTEAFFGQGTRLTVV.

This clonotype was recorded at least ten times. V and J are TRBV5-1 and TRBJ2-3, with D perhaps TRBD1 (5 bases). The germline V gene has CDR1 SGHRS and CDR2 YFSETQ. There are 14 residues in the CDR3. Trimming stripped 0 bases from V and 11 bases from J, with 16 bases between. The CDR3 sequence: CASSLGQPEKWQYF. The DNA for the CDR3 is TGCGCCAGCAGCTTGGGACAGCCTGAGAAGTGGCAGTATTTT.

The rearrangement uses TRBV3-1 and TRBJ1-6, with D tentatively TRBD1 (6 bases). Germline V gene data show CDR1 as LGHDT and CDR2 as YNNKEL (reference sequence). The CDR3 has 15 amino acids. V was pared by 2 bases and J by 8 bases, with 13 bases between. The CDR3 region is CASSQQGPGDSPLHF. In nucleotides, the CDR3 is TGTGCCAGCAGCCAACAGGGGCCCGGGGATTCACCCCTCCACTTT.

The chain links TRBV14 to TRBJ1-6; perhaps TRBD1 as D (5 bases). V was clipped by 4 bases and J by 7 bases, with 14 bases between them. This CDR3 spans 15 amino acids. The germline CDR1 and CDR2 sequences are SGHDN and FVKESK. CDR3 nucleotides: TGTGCCAGCAGCCCCTCGTGGGGCGCCAATTCACCCCTCCACTTT. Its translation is CASSPSWGANSPLHF.

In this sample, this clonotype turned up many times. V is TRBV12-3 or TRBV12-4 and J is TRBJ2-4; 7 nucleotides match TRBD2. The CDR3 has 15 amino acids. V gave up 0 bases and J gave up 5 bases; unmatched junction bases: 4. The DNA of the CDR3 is TGTGCCAGCAGTTTAGCTGGTGGGAGGGAAAACATTCAGTACTTC. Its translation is CASSLAGGRENIQYF.

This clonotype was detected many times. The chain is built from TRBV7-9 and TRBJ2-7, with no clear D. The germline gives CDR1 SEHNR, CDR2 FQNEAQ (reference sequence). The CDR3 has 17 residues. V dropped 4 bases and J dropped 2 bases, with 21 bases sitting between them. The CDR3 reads CASSSGIGNRLAYEQYF. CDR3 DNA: TGTGCCAGCAGCTCTGGGATTGGGAACCGCCTAGCCTACGAGCAGTACTTC.

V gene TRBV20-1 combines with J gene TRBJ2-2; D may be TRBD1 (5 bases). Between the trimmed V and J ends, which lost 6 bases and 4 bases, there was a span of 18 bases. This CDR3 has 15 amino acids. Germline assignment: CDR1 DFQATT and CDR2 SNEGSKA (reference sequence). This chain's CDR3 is CSAHEFSRVTGELFF. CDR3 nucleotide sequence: TGCAGTGCCCATGAATTTTCCAGGGTCACCGGGGAGCTGTTTTTT.

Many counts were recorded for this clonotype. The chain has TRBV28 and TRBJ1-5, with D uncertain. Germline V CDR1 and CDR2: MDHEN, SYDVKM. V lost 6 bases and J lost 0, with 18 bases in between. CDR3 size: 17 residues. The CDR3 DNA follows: TGTGCCAGCAGCGTAACCGCTCTGAGGCATAGCAATCAGCCCCAGCATTTT. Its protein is CASSVTALRHSNQPQHF.

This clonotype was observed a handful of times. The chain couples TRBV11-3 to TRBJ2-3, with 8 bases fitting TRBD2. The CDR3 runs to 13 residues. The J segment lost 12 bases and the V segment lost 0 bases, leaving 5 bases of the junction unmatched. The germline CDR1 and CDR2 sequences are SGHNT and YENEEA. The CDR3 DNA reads TGTGCCAGCAGCTTAGATGACGGGAGGGCTCAGTATTTT. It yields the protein CASSLDDGRAQYF.

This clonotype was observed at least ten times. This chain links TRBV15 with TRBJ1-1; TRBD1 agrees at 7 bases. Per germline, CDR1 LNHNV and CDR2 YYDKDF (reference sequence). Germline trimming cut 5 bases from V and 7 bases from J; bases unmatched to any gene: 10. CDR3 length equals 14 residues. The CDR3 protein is CATSYDREIVEAFF. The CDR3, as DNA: TGTGCCACCAGCTATGACAGGGAAATTGTTGAAGCTTTCTTT.

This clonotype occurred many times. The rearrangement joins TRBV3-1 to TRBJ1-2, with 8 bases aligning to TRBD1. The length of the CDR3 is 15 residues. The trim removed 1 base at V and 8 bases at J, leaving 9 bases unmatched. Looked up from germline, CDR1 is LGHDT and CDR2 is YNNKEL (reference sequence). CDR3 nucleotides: TGTGCCAGCAGCCAAGCTGACCAGGGGGCACGGGGCTACACCTTC. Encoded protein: CASSQADQGARGYTF.

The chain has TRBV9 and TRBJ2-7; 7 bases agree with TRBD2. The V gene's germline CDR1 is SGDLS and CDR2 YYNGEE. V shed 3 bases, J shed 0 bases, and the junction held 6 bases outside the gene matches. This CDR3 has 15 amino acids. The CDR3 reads CASSDQRGSSYEQYF. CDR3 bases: TGTGCCAGCAGCGATCAGCGGGGATCCTCCTACGAGCAGTACTTC.

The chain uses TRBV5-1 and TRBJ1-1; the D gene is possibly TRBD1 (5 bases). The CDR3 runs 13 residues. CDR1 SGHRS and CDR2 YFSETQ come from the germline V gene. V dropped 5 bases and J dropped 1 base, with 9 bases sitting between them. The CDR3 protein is CASSIGGNTEAFF. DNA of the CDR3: TGCGCCAGCAGTATCGGGGGGAACACTGAAGCTTTCTTT.

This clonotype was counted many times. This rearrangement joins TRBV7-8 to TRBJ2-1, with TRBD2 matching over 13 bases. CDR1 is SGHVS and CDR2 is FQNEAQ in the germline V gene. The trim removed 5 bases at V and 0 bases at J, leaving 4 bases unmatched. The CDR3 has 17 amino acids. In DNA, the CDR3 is TGTGCCAGCAGCCTGAGGACTAGCGGGAGCTCCTACAATGAGCAGTTCTTC. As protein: CASSLRTSGSSYNEQFF.

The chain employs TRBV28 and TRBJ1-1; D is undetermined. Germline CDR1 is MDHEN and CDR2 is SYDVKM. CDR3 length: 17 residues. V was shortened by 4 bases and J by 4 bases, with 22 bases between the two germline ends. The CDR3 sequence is CASSSLPWGAKGTEAFF. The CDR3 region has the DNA TGTGCCAGCAGTTCCCTCCCCTGGGGAGCGAAAGGCACTGAAGCTTTCTTT.